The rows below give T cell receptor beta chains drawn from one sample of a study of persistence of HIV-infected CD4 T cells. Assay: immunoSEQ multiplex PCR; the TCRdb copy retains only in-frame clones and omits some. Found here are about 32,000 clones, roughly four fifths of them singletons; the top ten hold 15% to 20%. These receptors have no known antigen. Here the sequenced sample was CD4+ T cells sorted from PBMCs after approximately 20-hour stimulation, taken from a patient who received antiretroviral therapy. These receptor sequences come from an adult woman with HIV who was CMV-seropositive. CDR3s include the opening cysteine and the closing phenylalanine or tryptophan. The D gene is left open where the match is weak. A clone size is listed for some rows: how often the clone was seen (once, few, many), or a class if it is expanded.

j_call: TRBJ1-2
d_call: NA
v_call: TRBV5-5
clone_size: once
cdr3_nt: TGTGCCAGCAGCTTGGAAGGGCGAAACTATGGCTACACCTTC
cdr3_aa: CASSLEGRNYGYTF

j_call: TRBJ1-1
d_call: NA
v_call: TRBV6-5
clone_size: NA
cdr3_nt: TGTGCCAGCAGGCGGGGCGTGAACACTGAAGCTTTCTTT
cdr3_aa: CASRRGVNTEAFF

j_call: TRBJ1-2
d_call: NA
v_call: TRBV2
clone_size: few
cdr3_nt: TGTGCCAGCAGTGATCCCAGAACCGACTATGGCTACACCTTC
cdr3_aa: CASSDPRTDYGYTF

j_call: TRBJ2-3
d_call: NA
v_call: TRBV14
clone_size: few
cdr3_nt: TGTGCCAGCAGCCCGGGAGGGAGGGGGCCAAGGACAGCATCGCAGTATTTT
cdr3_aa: CASSPGGRGPRTASQYF

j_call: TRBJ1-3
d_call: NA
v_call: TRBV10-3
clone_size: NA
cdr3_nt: TGTGCCATCAGTGAGTCGGGAGTCTCTGGAAACACCATATATTTT
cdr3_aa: CAISESGVSGNTIYF

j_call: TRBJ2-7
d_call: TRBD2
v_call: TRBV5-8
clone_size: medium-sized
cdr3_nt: TGTGCCAGCAGCTTAATTAAGGGACTAGCGGGCTACGAGCAGTACTTC
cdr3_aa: CASSLIKGLAGYEQYF

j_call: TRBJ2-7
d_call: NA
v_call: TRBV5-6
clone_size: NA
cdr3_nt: TGTGCCAGCAGCTTGGGGGGTTCTCGTGCCTACGAGCAGTACTTC
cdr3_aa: CASSLGGSRAYEQYF

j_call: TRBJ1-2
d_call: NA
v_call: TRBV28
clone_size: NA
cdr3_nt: TGTGCCAGCATGAGACAGACGTACTATGGCTACACCTTC
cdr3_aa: CASMRQTYYGYTF

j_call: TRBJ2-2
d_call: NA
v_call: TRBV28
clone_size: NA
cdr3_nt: TGTGCCAGCACCGTGGGGGTAGGGAACACCGGGGAGCTGTTTTTT
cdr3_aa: CASTVGVGNTGELFF

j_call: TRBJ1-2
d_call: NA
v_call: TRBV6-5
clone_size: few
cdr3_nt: TGTGCCAGCATTGGTCCAAACTATGGCTACACCTTC
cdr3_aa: CASIGPNYGYTF

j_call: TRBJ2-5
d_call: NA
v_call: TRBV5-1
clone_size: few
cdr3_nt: TGCGCCAGCAGCTTGAACAGAAGGGAGACCCAGTACTTC
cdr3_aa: CASSLNRRETQYF

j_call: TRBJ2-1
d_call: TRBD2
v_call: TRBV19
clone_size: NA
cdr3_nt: TGTGCCAGTAGTACCCCGGGACTAGCCGGAGGCAATGAGCAGTTCTTC
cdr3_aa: CASSTPGLAGGNEQFF

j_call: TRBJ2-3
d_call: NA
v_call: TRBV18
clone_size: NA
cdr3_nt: TGTGCCAGCTCACCACCGACGGGTGGCCGGAAGACAGATACGCAGTATTTT
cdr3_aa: CASSPPTGGRKTDTQYF

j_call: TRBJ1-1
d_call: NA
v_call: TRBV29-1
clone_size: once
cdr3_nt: TGCAGCGCATCCCCCGAACGGGGCCTGGAAGCTTTCTTT
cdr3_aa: CSASPERGLEAFF

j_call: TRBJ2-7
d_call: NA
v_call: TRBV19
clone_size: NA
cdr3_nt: TGTGCCAGCAGGGACTTGAGCTCCTACGAGCAGTACTTC
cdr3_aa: CASRDLSSYEQYF

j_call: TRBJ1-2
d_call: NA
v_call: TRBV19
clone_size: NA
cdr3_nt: TGTGCCAGCCGTTCGAACGGACAAATCTATGGCTACACCTTC
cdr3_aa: CASRSNGQIYGYTF

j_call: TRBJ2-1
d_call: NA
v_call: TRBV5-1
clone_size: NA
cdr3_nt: TGCGCCAGCAGCCCAAGCCCAATACCTAATGAGCAGTTCTTC
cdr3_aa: CASSPSPIPNEQFF

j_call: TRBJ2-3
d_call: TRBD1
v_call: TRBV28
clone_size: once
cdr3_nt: TGTGCCAGCACCGACCGGGACAGGGGGTTTAGCACAGATACGCAGTATTTT
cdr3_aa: CASTDRDRGFSTDTQYF

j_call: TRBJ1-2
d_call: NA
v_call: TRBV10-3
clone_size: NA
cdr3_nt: TGTGCCATCAGTGAGTCGGGAATAGGAGGCTACACCTTC
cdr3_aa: CAISESGIGGYTF

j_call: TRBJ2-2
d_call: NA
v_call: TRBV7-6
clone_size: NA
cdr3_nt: TGTGCCAGCAGCTCTACCGGGGAGCTGTTTTTT
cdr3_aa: CASSSTGELFF

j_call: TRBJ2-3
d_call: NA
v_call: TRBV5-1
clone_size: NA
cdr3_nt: TGCGCCAGCAGCTTGAGGCCAGACACAGATACGCAGTATTTT
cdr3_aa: CASSLRPDTDTQYF

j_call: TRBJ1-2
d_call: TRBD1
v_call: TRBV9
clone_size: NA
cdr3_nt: TGTGCCAGCAGCGTAGGGGCAGGGGGCGAATTGAGCTATGGCTACACCTTC
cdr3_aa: CASSVGAGGELSYGYTF

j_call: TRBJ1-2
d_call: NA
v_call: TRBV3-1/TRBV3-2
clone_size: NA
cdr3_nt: TGTGCCAGCAGCTTCAGACGGGAAACTAACTATGGCTACACCTTC
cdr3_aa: CASSFRRETNYGYTF

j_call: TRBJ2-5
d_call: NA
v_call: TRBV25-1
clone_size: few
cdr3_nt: TGTGCCAGCAGTGAATCCAAGTACTTAGTGAAAGAGACCCAGTACTTC
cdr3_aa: CASSESKYLVKETQYF

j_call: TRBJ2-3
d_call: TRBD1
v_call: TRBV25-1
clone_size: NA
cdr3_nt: TGTGCCAGCAGACGAGGGACAGGGTTACTTGCAGATACGCAGTATTTT
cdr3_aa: CASRRGTGLLADTQYF

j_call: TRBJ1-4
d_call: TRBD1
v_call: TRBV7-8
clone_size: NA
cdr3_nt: TGTGCCAGCAGCTCTAACAGGGGGCTCGGTGAAAAACTGTTTTTT
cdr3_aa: CASSSNRGLGEKLFF

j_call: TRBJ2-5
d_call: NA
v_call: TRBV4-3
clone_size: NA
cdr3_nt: TGCGCCAGCAGCCCCGGGATGAGAGGGGAAGAGACCCAGTACTTC
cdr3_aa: CASSPGMRGEETQYF

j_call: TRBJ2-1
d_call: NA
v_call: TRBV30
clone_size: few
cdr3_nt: TGTGCCTGGAGTCTAGGAGCACTCGGCGATGAGCAGTTCTTC
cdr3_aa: CAWSLGALGDEQFF

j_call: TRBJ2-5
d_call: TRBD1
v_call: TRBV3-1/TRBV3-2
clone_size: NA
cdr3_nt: TGTGCCAGCAGCCAAGTGAACAGGGGGAACCAAGAGACCCAGTACTTC
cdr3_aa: CASSQVNRGNQETQYF

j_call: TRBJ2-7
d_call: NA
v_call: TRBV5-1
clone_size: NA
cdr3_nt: TGCGCCAGCAGATCGGACAGCCACGAGCAGTACTTC
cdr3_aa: CASRSDSHEQYF

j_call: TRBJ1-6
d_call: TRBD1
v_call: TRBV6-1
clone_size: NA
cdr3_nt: TGTGCCAGCAGTGAAGGCAGGGGGAGGACCTATAATTCACCCCTCCACTTT
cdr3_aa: CASSEGRGRTYNSPLHF

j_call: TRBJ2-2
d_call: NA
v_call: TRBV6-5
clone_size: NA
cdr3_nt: TGTGCCAGCAGTTATTCCCGGATGAACACCGGGGAGCTGTTTTTT
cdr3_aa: CASSYSRMNTGELFF

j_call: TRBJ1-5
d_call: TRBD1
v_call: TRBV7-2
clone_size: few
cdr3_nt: TGTGCCAGCAGCTGGGACAGGGGCCAGCCCCAGCATTTT
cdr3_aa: CASSWDRGQPQHF

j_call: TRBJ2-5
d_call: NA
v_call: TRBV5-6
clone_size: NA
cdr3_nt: TGTGCCAGCAGCTGGGGGCCGTGGACCGACGAAGAGACCCAGTACTTC
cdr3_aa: CASSWGPWTDEETQYF

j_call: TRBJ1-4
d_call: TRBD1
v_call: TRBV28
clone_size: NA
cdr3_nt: TGTGCCAGCAGTTTACCCGGGACAGGGGCTGAAAAACTGTTTTTT
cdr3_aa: CASSLPGTGAEKLFF

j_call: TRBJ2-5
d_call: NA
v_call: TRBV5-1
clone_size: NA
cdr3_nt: TGCGCCAGCAGCTTCGCCGGGCAAGAGACCCAGTACTTC
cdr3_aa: CASSFAGQETQYF

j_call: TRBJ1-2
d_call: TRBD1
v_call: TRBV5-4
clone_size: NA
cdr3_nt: TGTGCCAGCAGCGTCCCTCAGGGGGGCTATGGCTACACCTTC
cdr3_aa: CASSVPQGGYGYTF

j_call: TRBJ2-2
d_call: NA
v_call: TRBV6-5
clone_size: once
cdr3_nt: TGTGCCAGCAGTAGTGGAAGCGGCAACACCGGGGAGCTGTTTTTT
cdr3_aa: CASSSGSGNTGELFF

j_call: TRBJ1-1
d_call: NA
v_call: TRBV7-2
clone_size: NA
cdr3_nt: TGTGCCAGCAGGGTACAGGAGAACACTGAAGCTTTCTTT
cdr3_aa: CASRVQENTEAFF

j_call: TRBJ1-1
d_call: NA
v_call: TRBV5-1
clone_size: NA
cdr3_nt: TGCGCCAGCAGCCCCCAGGGTGGGAACACTGAAGCTTTCTTT
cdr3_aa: CASSPQGGNTEAFF

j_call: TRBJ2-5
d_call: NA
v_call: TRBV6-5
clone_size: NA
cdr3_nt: TGTGCCAGTCTGACAGAATCCTCCTTCCAAGAAGACTTC
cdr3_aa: CASLTESSFQEDF

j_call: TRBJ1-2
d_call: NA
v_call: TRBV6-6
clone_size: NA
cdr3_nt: TGTGCCAGCGGGGATGTTAACTATGGCTACACCTTC
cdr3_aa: CASGDVNYGYTF

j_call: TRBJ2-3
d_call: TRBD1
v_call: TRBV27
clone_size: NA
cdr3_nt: TGTGCCAGCAGTCCCGGACAGGGTCCCACAGATACGCAGTATTTT
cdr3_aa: CASSPGQGPTDTQYF

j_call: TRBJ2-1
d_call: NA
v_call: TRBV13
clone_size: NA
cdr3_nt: TGTGCCAGCAGCGGTGGACTGATGTCCACCATGGGCAATGAGCAGTTCTTC
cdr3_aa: CASSGGLMSTMGNEQFF

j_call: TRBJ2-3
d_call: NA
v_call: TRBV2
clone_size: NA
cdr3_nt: TGTGCCAGCAGTCGGTCCACGAATTACAGGGTGACAGATACGCAGTATTTT
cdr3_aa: CASSRSTNYRVTDTQYF

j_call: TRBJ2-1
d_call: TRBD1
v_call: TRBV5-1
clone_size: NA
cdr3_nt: TGCGCCAGCAGACAGGTACAGGGGATAAGCGATGAGCAGTTCTTC
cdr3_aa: CASRQVQGISDEQFF

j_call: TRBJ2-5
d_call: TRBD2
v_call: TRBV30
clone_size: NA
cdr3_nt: TGTGCCTGGAGTGTAGGGACTAGCTCGGGCCAAGAGACCCAGTACTTC
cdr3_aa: CAWSVGTSSGQETQYF

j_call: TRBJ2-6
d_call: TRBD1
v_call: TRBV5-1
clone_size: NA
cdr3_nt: TGCGCCAGCAGCTTGGCCCAGGGGGTTGCTGGGGCCAACGTCCTGACTTTC
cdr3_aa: CASSLAQGVAGANVLTF

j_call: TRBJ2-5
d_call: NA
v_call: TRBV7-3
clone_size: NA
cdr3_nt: TGTGCCAGCAGCTTAAGCCGAGAGACCCAGTACTTC
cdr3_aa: CASSLSRETQYF

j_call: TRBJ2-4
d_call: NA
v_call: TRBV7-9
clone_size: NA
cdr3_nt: TGTGCCAGCAGCCCGACGACAGGGAGGAACATTCAGTACTTC
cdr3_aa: CASSPTTGRNIQYF

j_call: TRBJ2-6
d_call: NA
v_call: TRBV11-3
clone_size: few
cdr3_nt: TGTGCCAGCAGCTTAGCGGTCAGGGGGGCTGGGGCCAACGTCCTGACTTTC
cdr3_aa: CASSLAVRGAGANVLTF

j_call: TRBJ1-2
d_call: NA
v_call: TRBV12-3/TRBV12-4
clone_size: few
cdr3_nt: TGTGCCAGCAGTCCCCAAGAGAGCTATGGCTACACCTTC
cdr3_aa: CASSPQESYGYTF

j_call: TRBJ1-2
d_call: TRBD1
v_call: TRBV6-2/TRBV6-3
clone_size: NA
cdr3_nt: TGTGCCAGCAGCGTGCGGGAGGGGGCCTATGGCTACACCTTC
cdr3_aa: CASSVREGAYGYTF

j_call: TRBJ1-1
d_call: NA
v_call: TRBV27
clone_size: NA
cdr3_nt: TGTGCCAGCAGTTTAAGTAAGGGAAGCACTGAAGCTTTCTTT
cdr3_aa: CASSLSKGSTEAFF

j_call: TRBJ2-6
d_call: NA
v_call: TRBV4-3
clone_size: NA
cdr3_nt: TGCGCCAGCAGCCAAGACTTCACCTCTGGGGCCAACGTCCTGACTTTC
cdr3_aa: CASSQDFTSGANVLTF

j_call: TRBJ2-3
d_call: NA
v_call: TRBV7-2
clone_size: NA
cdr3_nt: TGTGCCAGCAGCTTAGTAGCGGCCGGGGGCACAGATACGCAGTATTTT
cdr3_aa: CASSLVAAGGTDTQYF